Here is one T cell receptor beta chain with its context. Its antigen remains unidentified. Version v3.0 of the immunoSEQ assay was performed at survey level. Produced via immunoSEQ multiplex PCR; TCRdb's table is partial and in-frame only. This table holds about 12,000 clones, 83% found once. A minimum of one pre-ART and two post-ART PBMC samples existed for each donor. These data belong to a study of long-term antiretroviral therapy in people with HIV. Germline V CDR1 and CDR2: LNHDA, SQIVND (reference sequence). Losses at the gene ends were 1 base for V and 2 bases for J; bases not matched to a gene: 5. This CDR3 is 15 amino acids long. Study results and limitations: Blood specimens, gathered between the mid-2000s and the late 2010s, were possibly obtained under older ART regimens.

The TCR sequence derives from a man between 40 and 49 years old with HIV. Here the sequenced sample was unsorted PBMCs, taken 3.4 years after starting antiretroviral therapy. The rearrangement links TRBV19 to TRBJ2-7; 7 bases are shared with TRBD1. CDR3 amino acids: CASSIGTGATYEQYF. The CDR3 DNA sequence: TGTGCCAGTAGTATAGGAACAGGGGCCACCTACGAGCAGTACTTC.